The sequence of this T cell receptor beta chain was determined in a study of T cells in Graves' hyperthyroidism and ophthalmopathy. RNA transcripts served as the template for amplifying TCR beta CDR3 regions. HTBI primers drove first-round RT-PCR of the TCR CDR3. Each CDR3 protein gets one entry after TCRdb re-called the multiplex PCR reads with MiXCR. Of 300,000 to 450,000 distinct CDR3 sequences listed, 13% are singletons. With a duration under 2 months, the hyperthyroidism was newly diagnosed in patients aged 18 to 65. General study points: Before onset, by a median of around six months, the model predicted ophthalmopathy. Blood also held most thyroid clonotypes expanded beyond 0.001.

The CDR3 runs 17 residues. Germline V gene data show CDR1 as SEHNR and CDR2 as FQNEAQ (reference sequence). V lost 5 bases to trimming and J lost 5 bases; unmatched junction nucleotides: 17. This clonotype appeared many times. What it binds is unknown. This sequence originates from a woman aged 18-29 years with Graves' hyperthyroidism. The source material was blood. The V and J genes are TRBV7-9 and TRBJ2-5; 7 bases agree with TRBD2. The CDR3 nucleotides are TGTGCCAGCAGCCTCGAAGAACTAGCGTGGGGGTATGAGACCCAGTACTTC. Translated, it gives CASSLEELAWGYETQYF.